These 29 T cell receptor beta chains share one sample of origin, sequenced in a study of blood T cell repertoires in COVID-19. Here immunoSEQ multiplex PCR was the method, and the copy in TCRdb shows in-frame clones only, minus some. In the table there are some 87,000 clones, over 75% of which are singletons. The source material was peripheral blood. Every receptor here comes from a human donor in a cohort sampled during active COVID-19.

V gene TRBV14 combines with J gene TRBJ2-1; D perhaps matches TRBD1 (5 bases). This CDR3 is built from 16 residues. V dropped 8 bases and J dropped 0 bases, with 17 bases sitting between them. Per the germline V gene, CDR1 is SGHDN and CDR2 is FVKESK. CDR3 sequence reads: CASAARSGNSYNEQFF. The CDR3 DNA is TGTGCCAGCGCTGCGAGGTCAGGGAACTCCTACAATGAGCAGTTCTTC.

The chain uses TRBV28 and TRBJ1-2; weak D call: TRBD1 (5 bases). Germline CDR1 and CDR2: MDHEN and SYDVKM. The CDR3 spans 15 residues. Between the trimmed V and J ends, which lost 5 bases and 3 bases, there was a span of 16 bases. The CDR3 nucleotides are TGTGCCAGCAGTGGCGGGACTACGGCAGACTATGGCTACACCTTC. Translating gives CASSGGTTADYGYTF.

As to this clone: An end of the junction does not agree with germline; a read error may underlie this. V usage is TRBV5-5 and J usage is TRBJ1-6; D is ambiguous. CDR3 length equals 13 residues. Germline CDR1 is SGHKS and CDR2 is YYEKEE (reference sequence). The CDR3 loop reads CASSLATEWSGIF. The DNA for the CDR3 is TGTGCCAGCAGCTTGGCCACCGAGTGGTCCGGGATCTTT.

The J gene is TRBJ1-6, the V gene TRBV6-1; TRBD1 agrees at 7 bases. This CDR3 contains 16 residues. CDR1 MNHNS and CDR2 SASEGT come from the germline V gene. V was pared by 3 bases and J by 2 bases, with 4 bases of the junction left unmatched. CDR3 region: CASSDRTGTYNSPLHF. The DNA for the CDR3 is TGTGCCAGCAGTGATAGGACAGGTACCTATAATTCACCCCTCCACTTT.

Concerning this clone: This CDR3 is missing its conserved last phenylalanine or tryptophan, likely due to a read error. Because the CDR3's place on the DNA is in doubt, the DNA is left out and the CDR3 is given as listed by TCRdb. The genes are TRBV12-5 and TRBJ1-1; the table's D gene call, TRBD1, was not cross checked with the DNA. Germline CDR1 and CDR2: LGHNT and FRNRAP. The CDR3 region is 10 residues in length, termini included. CDR3 residues: CASGRQGRIS.

This clone has only one observation. The J gene is TRBJ2-1, the V gene TRBV4-2; D is possibly TRBD2 (5 bases). The CDR3 length is 13 residues. The V gene lost 5 bases and the J gene lost 7 bases, with 12 bases spanning the gap. CDR1 is LGHNA and CDR2 is YNFKEQ in the germline V gene. The DNA for the CDR3 is TGTGCCAGCAGCGGACTTACGCGGAATGAGCAGTTCTTC. Amino acids: CASSGLTRNEQFF.

The CDR3 region is CASSLGSTGPQHF. The CDR3 DNA follows: TGCGCCAGCAGCTTGGGATCGACAGGGCCCCAGCATTTT. V is TRBV5-1 and J is TRBJ1-5, with D possibly matching TRBD1 (6 bases). Trimming removed 0 bases at V and 9 bases at J, with 10 bases between. CDR3 size: 13 residues. Germline assignment: CDR1 SGHRS and CDR2 YFSETQ.

This clone was seen once. The chain uses TRBV5-1 and TRBJ2-7; the D gene is possibly TRBD2 (6 bases). The CDR3 sequence is 16 residues long. V was shortened by 0 bases and J by 2 bases, with 15 bases between the two germline ends. Germline loops: CDR1 SGHRS, CDR2 YFSETQ. In DNA, the CDR3 is TGCGCCAGCAGCTTGGCTTCTCCGGCGGGGACCTACGAGCAGTACTTC. Residues: CASSLASPAGTYEQYF.

This chain joins TRBV12-5 and TRBJ1-5; a possible D gene is TRBD1 (5 bases). Germline V lookup: CDR1 LGHNT, CDR2 FRNRAP. This CDR3 region has 12 residues. With 4 bases removed from V and 10 bases from J, the gap between germline ends came to 11 bases. Here the CDR3 DNA reads TGTGCTAGTGGTTCCGGCGGGGGTCCCCAGCATTTT. Translation gives CASGSGGGPQHF.

J is TRBJ1-6 and V is TRBV27, with 7 bases matching TRBD1. Germline CDR1 MNHEY, CDR2 SMNVEV (reference sequence). V was pared by 6 bases and J by 8 bases, with 7 bases of the junction left unmatched. The CDR3 is made up of 14 amino acids. CDR3 residues: CASRGQPWDSPLHF. As DNA, the CDR3 is TGTGCCAGCAGGGGACAGCCCTGGGATTCACCCCTCCACTTT.

This chain joins TRBV4-1 and TRBJ1-4; 9 bases are shared with TRBD1. This CDR3 is built from 15 residues. The V segment lost 1 base and the J segment 14 bases; nucleotides outside the gene matches: 11. CDR1 is MGHRA, CDR2 YSYEKL, per germline. CDR3 protein: CASSQGSVGTGPLFF. CDR3 bases: TGCGCCAGCAGCCAAGGTAGCGTGGGGACAGGGCCGCTGTTTTTT.

The chain recombines TRBV27 with TRBJ1-5; TRBD1 is a possible D gene (6 bases). The length of the CDR3 is 17 residues. CDR1 and CDR2 (germline): MNHEY, SMNVEV (reference sequence). V lost 0 bases and J lost 4, with 16 bases in between. The CDR3 protein is CASSLSGQGSLNQPQHF. Written as DNA, the CDR3 is TGTGCCAGCAGTTTATCGGGGCAGGGGTCATTGAATCAGCCCCAGCATTTT.

The CDR3 loop reads CAWTTGGGQPQHF. The CDR3 nucleotides are TGTGCCTGGACTACAGGGGGTGGCCAGCCCCAGCATTTT. The chain employs TRBV30 and TRBJ1-5; 8 bases fit TRBD1. Looked up from germline, CDR1 is GTSNPN and CDR2 is SVGIG (reference sequence). The CDR3 is 13 amino acids. The trim removed 4 bases at V and 7 bases at J, leaving 6 bases unmatched.

This clone was detected once. The rearrangement uses TRBV6-1 and TRBJ1-2; D ambiguous. CDR3 length: 18 residues. Trimming removed 4 bases at V and 4 bases at J, with 25 bases between. The germline V gene encodes CDR1 MNHNS and CDR2 SASEGT. CDR3 in amino acids: CASSATFWRGRRSYGYTF. Here the CDR3 DNA reads TGTGCCAGCAGTGCAACCTTTTGGCGGGGTCGTCGGAGCTATGGCTACACCTTC.

The chain carries TRBV5-1 and TRBJ1-1; 8 bases match TRBD1. The CDR3 consists of 14 residues. Germline V gives CDR1 SGHRS, CDR2 YFSETQ. The ends lost 0 bases at V and 3 bases at J; junction bases unmatched: 1. CDR3 amino acids: CASSLGQGYTEAFF. Here the CDR3 DNA reads TGCGCCAGCAGCTTGGGACAGGGGTACACTGAAGCTTTCTTT.

The chain links TRBV11-2 to TRBJ1-2, with D possibly matching TRBD1 (5 bases). Germline V CDR1 and CDR2: SGHAT, FQNNGV. V lost 0 bases and J 4 bases, leaving 9 bases between the germline ends. The CDR3 loop spans 14 amino acids. The CDR3 coding sequence is TGTGCCAGCAGCTTAGAAGGGGATGGCTATGGCTACACCTTC. It encodes CASSLEGDGYGYTF.

The chain carries TRBV19 and TRBJ2-7, with D possibly matching TRBD2 (5 bases). The CDR3 sequence is 14 residues long. Trimming took off 7 bases at V and 2 bases at J, with 15 bases between the two ends. Germline CDR1 and CDR2: LNHDA and SQIVND (reference sequence). The CDR3 region is CASNGGGLTYEQYF. CDR3 nucleotide sequence: TGTGCCAGTAACGGAGGTGGGCTAACCTACGAGCAGTACTTC.

The chain combines TRBV10-3 with TRBJ2-2; a weak D match, TRBD2 (5 bases). The length of the CDR3 is 14 residues. Germline V gene data show CDR1 as ENHRY and CDR2 as SYGVKD. V lost 6 bases to trimming and J lost 3 bases, with 11 bases between them. CDR3 residues: CAIRITSYTGELFF. In DNA form, the CDR3 reads TGTGCCATCAGGATTACTAGTTACACCGGGGAGCTGTTTTTT.

There are a few counts of this clone. The chain recombines TRBV11-3 with TRBJ2-1; weak D call: TRBD2 (5 bases). CDR3 size: 16 residues. Germline CDR1 is SGHNT and CDR2 is YENEEA. With 5 bases removed from V and 0 bases from J, the gap between germline ends came to 14 bases. In DNA form, the CDR3 reads TGTGCCAGCAGCCCTCTTATAGGGAGCTCCTACAATGAGCAGTTCTTC. Translating it yields CASSPLIGSSYNEQFF. Combining the CDR3 with reference TRBV11-3 and TRBJ2-1 gives the whole variable domain EAGVVQSPRYKIIEKKQPVAFWCNPISGHNTLYWYLQNLGQGPELLIRYENEEAVDDSQLPKDRFSAERLKGVDSTLKIQPAELGDSAVYLCASSPLIGSSYNEQFFGPGTRLTVL.

This chain links TRBV11-2 with TRBJ1-1; 7 bases line up with TRBD1. The CDR3 runs 14 residues. The germline CDR1 and CDR2 sequences are SGHAT and FQNNGV. Unmatched junction bases numbered 4, after V lost 5 bases and J lost 1 base. This CDR3 is CASSRGQRNTEAFF. CDR3 nucleotides: TGTGCCAGCAGCCGGGGACAGCGGAACACTGAAGCTTTCTTT.

The chain has TRBV7-2 and TRBJ1-6; no clear D. The germline CDR1 and CDR2 sequences are SGHTA and FQGNSA. V was cut by 3 bases and J by 0 bases, with 6 bases left in between. This CDR3 contains 15 residues. For the CDR3, the DNA is TGTGCCAGCAGCTTTGGGAGCTCCTATAATTCACCCCTCCACTTT. Amino acid sequence: CASSFGSSYNSPLHF.

The chain uses TRBV25-1 and TRBJ1-5; 8 nucleotides align to TRBD1. V lost 4 bases and J lost 3; bases outside the gene matches: 2. The germline gives CDR1 MGHDK, CDR2 SYGVNS. The CDR3 has 14 residues. CDR3 region: CASSGQGNNQPQHF. The DNA for the CDR3 is TGTGCCAGCAGTGGACAGGGGAACAATCAGCCCCAGCATTTT.

The chain links TRBV10-3 to TRBJ1-1, with D uncertain. CDR1 ENHRY and CDR2 SYGVKD come from the germline V gene. Trimming took 0 bases from V and 6 from J, leaving 14 bases between them. The CDR3 covers 15 residues. CDR3 sequence: CAISESSGKSAEAFF. The CDR3 DNA reads as TGTGCCATCAGTGAGTCATCGGGGAAAAGCGCTGAAGCTTTCTTT.

The CDR3 nucleotides read TGTGCCAGCAGCTTAGTTGACTCTCTCCAAAGGGGGCAGCCCCAGCATTTT. It specifies CASSLVDSLQRGQPQHF. The J gene is TRBJ1-5, the V gene TRBV7-8; maybe TRBD1 (6 bases). The germline V gene encodes CDR1 SGHVS and CDR2 FQNEAQ. Trimming cost V 1 base and J 7 bases, with 20 bases left between them. The CDR3 sequence is 17 residues long.

The genes are TRBV7-6 and TRBJ1-2; 9 nucleotides line up with TRBD1. The germline gives CDR1 SGHVS, CDR2 FNYEAQ. CDR3 length: 15 residues. The V and J ends lost 5 bases and 7 bases, in that order; junction bases with no gene match: 11. CDR3 amino acids: CASSLKGQGIGGYTF. In DNA, the CDR3 is TGTGCCAGCAGCCTGAAGGGACAGGGTATCGGTGGCTACACCTTC. Together with reference TRBV7-6 and TRBJ1-2, the CDR3 gives the full variable domain: GAGVSQSPRYKVTKRGQDVALRCDPISGHVSLYWYRQALGQGPEFLTYFNYEAQQDKSGLPNDRFSAERPEGSISTLTIQRTEQRDSAMYRCASSLKGQGIGGYTFGSGTRLTVV.

V gene TRBV6-6 combines with J gene TRBJ1-5; possible D gene TRBD1, 5 bases. Germline V lookup: CDR1 MNHNY, CDR2 SVGAGI (reference sequence). The CDR3 contains 16 residues. V lost 5 bases and J 0 bases, leaving 14 bases between the germline ends. The CDR3 sequence is CASSNRRQFSNQPQHF. CDR3 nucleotide sequence: TGTGCCAGCAGTAACCGGAGACAGTTTAGCAATCAGCCCCAGCATTTT.

The chain combines TRBV19 with TRBJ2-2; D might be TRBD1 (5 bases). This CDR3 is built from 13 residues. The ends were cut back, 4 bases at V and 8 bases at J, with 11 bases in the middle. Germline assignment: CDR1 LNHDA and CDR2 SQIVND (reference sequence). CDR3 region: CASSSQDKGELFF. The CDR3 DNA reads as TGTGCCAGTAGTAGCCAGGACAAGGGGGAGCTGTTTTTT. Full variable domain (rest looked up from reference TRBV19 and TRBJ2-2): DGGITQSPKYLFRKEGQNVTLSCEQNLNHDAMYWYRQDPGQGLRLIYYSQIVNDFQKGDIAEGYSVSREKKESFPLTVTSAQKNPTAFYLCASSSQDKGELFFGEGSRLTVL.

The rearrangement joins TRBV7-9 to TRBJ1-1, with D hard to call. CDR3 length equals 16 residues. CDR1 and CDR2 from the germline V gene are SEHNR and FQNEAQ (reference sequence). V shed 5 bases and J shed 7 bases, with 23 bases lying between them. CDR3 coding DNA: TGTGCCAGCAGCCCCGGAAGGAGTCGAGTGAAGAATGAAGCTTTCTTT. It codes for CASSPGRSRVKNEAFF.

The chain couples TRBV5-1 to TRBJ1-3, with D perhaps TRBD1 (5 bases). The CDR3 is 17 amino acids. CDR1 is SGHRS and CDR2 is YFSETQ in the germline V gene. Trimming took off 0 bases at V and 0 bases at J, with 13 bases between the two ends. The chain's CDR3 is CASSLGPPGGSGNTIYF. Written as DNA, the CDR3 is TGCGCCAGCAGCTTGGGCCCGCCGGGGGGCTCTGGAAACACCATATATTTT.